The clone carrying this T cell receptor beta chain was recorded a few times. The CDR3 has 18 residues. The trim removed 7 bases at V and 1 base at J, leaving 16 bases unmatched. Germline values: CDR1 MNHEY, CDR2 SVGEGT. This entry belongs to a study of identical twins. MiXCR was run by TCRdb on the 5' RACE reads, yielding one entry per CDR3 protein. The sample contains 200,000 or so distinct CDR3 sequences, approximately 15% of which appear only once. This sample also appeared in a second study, on T cells expressing NK-cell markers. Per that study: Leadership of the CD3+CD56-NKG2C+ fraction also belonged to these clonotypes in several donors.

This TCR was recovered from a woman aged 18-29 years in good health. Material for sequencing was CD8+ T cells sorted from blood. The genes are TRBV6-2 or TRBV6-3 and TRBJ2-7; 10 nucleotides align to TRBD2. CDR3 DNA: TGTGCCAGCACGAAAGTTAACACTAGCGGGACGAGGTCCTACGAGCAGTACTTC. The encoded protein is CASTKVNTSGTRSYEQYF.